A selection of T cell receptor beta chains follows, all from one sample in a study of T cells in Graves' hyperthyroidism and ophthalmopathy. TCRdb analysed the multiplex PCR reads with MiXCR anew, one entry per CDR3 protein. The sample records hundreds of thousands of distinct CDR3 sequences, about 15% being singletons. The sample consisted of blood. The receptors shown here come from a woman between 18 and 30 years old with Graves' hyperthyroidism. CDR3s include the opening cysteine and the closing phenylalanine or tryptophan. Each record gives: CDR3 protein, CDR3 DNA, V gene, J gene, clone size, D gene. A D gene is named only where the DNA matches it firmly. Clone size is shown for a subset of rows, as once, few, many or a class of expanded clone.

CASSQRQGATDTQYF	TGTGCCAGCAGCCAACGACAGGGGGCCACAGATACGCAGTATTTT	TRBV7-9	TRBJ2-3	few	TRBD1
CASSIRTSGRDSSYEQYF	TGTGCCAGCAGTATTCGGACTAGCGGGAGGGACAGCTCCTACGAGCAGTACTTC	TRBV27	TRBJ2-7	many	TRBD2
CASSPNSLNTEAFF	TGTGCCAGCTCACCCAACAGTCTGAACACTGAAGCTTTCTTT	TRBV18	TRBJ1-1	many	NA
CASSSGTWGETQYF	TGCGCCAGCAGCTCCGGAACCTGGGGGGAGACCCAGTACTTC	TRBV5-1	TRBJ2-5	NA	NA
CSARNLAKNIQYF	TGCAGTGCTAGAAACTTAGCCAAAAACATTCAGTACTTC	TRBV20-1	TRBJ2-4	many	NA
CASSSADSGDEQFF	TGTGCCAGCAGCTCAGCGGACTCAGGCGATGAGCAGTTCTTC	TRBV7-3	TRBJ2-1	many	NA
CASSPTAGQRGTQYF	TGTGCCAGCAGCCCCACGGCGGGACAGCGTGGGACCCAGTACTTC	TRBV11-2	TRBJ2-5	NA	NA
CASSLGSDSPNTEAFF	TGTGCCAGCAGCTTGGGGTCCGACAGCCCGAACACTGAAGCTTTCTTT	TRBV7-3	TRBJ1-1	many	NA
CSVDVQGVGELFF	TGCAGCGTTGATGTACAGGGGGTCGGGGAGCTGTTTTTT	TRBV29-1	TRBJ2-2	NA	TRBD1
CSTTGTLNEKLFF	TGTTCCACTACCGGGACCCTAAATGAAAAACTGTTTTTT	TRBV28	TRBJ1-4	few	NA
CASSLVPSGRSGGELFF	TGCGCCAGCAGCTTGGTGCCCAGCGGGAGATCCGGCGGGGAGCTGTTTTTT	TRBV5-1	TRBJ2-2	NA	TRBD2
CASSKTGTKRPGGGYTF	TGTGCCAGTAGTAAAACAGGGACCAAAAGACCCGGTGGTGGCTACACCTTC	TRBV19	TRBJ1-2	NA	NA
CASSYSFEGAQGNTIYF	TGTGCCAGCAGTTACTCGTTCGAGGGGGCGCAAGGAAACACCATATATTTT	TRBV6-5	TRBJ1-3	few	TRBD1
CASGWEPGGVSYEQYF	TGTGCTAGTGGTTGGGAACCGGGAGGGGTTTCCTACGAGCAGTACTTC	TRBV12-5	TRBJ2-7	many	TRBD2
CASGSGGNTEAFF	TGTGCCAGCGGTTCGGGGGGGAACACTGAAGCTTTCTTT	TRBV28	TRBJ1-1	many	NA
CASSIVRDISGNTIYF	TGTGCCAGTAGTATAGTCCGGGACATCTCTGGAAACACCATATATTTT	TRBV19	TRBJ1-3	NA	NA
CASSLARVGYTF	TGTGCCAGCAGCTTAGCGAGGGTCGGCTACACCTTC	TRBV7-9	TRBJ1-2	many	NA
CASSTLIGGTQYF	TGTGCCAGCAGTACACTAATAGGAGGTACGCAGTATTTT	TRBV28	TRBJ2-3	NA	NA